These T cell receptor beta chains were read from a single sample in a study of blood T cells in healthy people across ages. MiXCR, applied by TCRdb to the 5' RACE reads, yields one record per CDR3 protein. The sample lists 1.5 million to 2 million distinct CDR3 sequences, roughly 43% occurring once. The source material was blood. Source of these receptors: a human donor in good health. Both conserved end residues are part of each CDR3. The D gene is left open where the match is weak. Size values are once, few and many counts, or a class for expanded clones, and some rows have none.

abundance	d_gene	v_gene	j_gene	CDR3aa	CDR3nt
NA	TRBD2	TRBV20-1	TRBJ2-7	CSARDSFGEGSPTTYEQYF	TGCAGTGCTAGAGATAGTTTCGGGGAGGGGTCCCCCACTACCTACGAGCAGTACTTC
NA	NA	TRBV10-3	TRBJ2-2	CATRTENTGELFF	TGTGCCACTCGGACAGAGAACACCGGGGAGCTGTTTTTT
NA	TRBD1	TRBV2	TRBJ2-5	CASRWGPRGETQYF	TGTGCCAGCAGATGGGGCCCCAGGGGGGAGACCCAGTACTTC
NA	TRBD2	TRBV29-1	TRBJ2-1	CSVKNCTSGYNEQFF	TGCAGCGTAAAGAACTGTACTAGCGGTTACAATGAGCAGTTCTTC
NA	NA	TRBV7-8	TRBJ1-4	CASSLDPVNEKLFF	TGTGCCAGCAGCTTAGATCCCGTTAATGAAAAACTGTTTTTT
NA	NA	TRBV13	TRBJ2-3	CASIQLSLSTDTQYF	TGTGCCAGCATCCAGCTGTCCCTAAGCACAGATACGCAGTATTTT
many	TRBD1	TRBV27	TRBJ2-1	CASSPGQGGYNEQFF	TGTGCCAGCAGCCCGGGACAGGGGGGCTACAATGAGCAGTTCTTC
NA	NA	TRBV7-2	TRBJ2-1	CASSLSGAPYNEQFF	TGTGCCAGCAGCTTATCGGGGGCCCCCTACAATGAGCAGTTCTTC
few	TRBD1	TRBV6-2/TRBV6-3	TRBJ1-2	CASSYQGARYGYTF	TGTGCCAGCAGTTATCAGGGGGCACGATATGGCTACACCTTC
NA	NA	TRBV19	TRBJ2-6	CASTTSGLSGANVLTF	TGTGCCAGTACCACATCAGGGCTCTCTGGGGCCAACGTCCTGACTTTC
NA	NA	TRBV29-1	TRBJ2-2	CSVVKGTGELFF	TGCAGCGTTGTGAAGGGGACCGGGGAGCTGTTTTTT
few	TRBD1	TRBV4-2	TRBJ1-2	CASSQGGTDFYGYTF	TGTGCCAGCAGCCAAGGGGGGACAGACTTCTATGGCTACACCTTC
NA	TRBD2	TRBV7-6	TRBJ2-3	CASSLEQAGSTDTQYF	TGTGCCAGCAGCTTAGAGCAAGCGGGGAGCACAGATACGCAGTATTTT
once	TRBD1	TRBV7-2	TRBJ2-5	CASSLTTGSLETQYF	TGTGCCAGCAGCTTAACGACAGGGTCCCTTGAGACCCAGTACTTC
NA	NA	TRBV28	TRBJ2-7	CASSFAEAPYEQYF	TGTGCCAGCAGTTTCGCTGAGGCCCCTTACGAGCAGTACTTC
few	NA	TRBV20-1	TRBJ1-1	CSARAGVMNTEAFF	TGCAGTGCTAGGGCTGGAGTTATGAACACTGAAGCTTTCTTT
few	TRBD1	TRBV9	TRBJ1-1	CASSGRGTGGTEAFF	TGTGCCAGCAGCGGACGGGGGACAGGCGGCACTGAAGCTTTCTTT
NA	TRBD1	TRBV5-1	TRBJ1-1	CTSSLEGAYAFF	TGCACCAGCAGCTTGGAGGGGGCGTACGCTTTCTTT
NA	TRBD1	TRBV7-8	TRBJ2-1	CASSRSPSPGQVGNEQFF	TGTGCCAGCAGCCGTAGCCCCTCCCCCGGACAGGTGGGCAATGAGCAGTTCTTC
NA	TRBD2	TRBV7-2	TRBJ2-3	CASSLVTSGEADTQYF	TGTGCCAGTAGCTTAGTCACTAGCGGGGAGGCGGATACGCAGTATTTT
NA	TRBD2	TRBV9	TRBJ2-7	CASSAGLAGGLYEQYF	TGTGCCAGCAGCGCCGGACTAGCGGGGGGGTTGTACGAGCAGTACTTC
NA	NA	TRBV20-1	TRBJ2-1	CSARDRGRAGHNEQFF	TGCAGTGCTAGAGATCGTGGCCGGGCTGGTCACAATGAGCAGTTCTTC
NA	NA	TRBV12-3/TRBV12-4	TRBJ2-1	CASSPLAGQGYEQFF	TGTGCCAGCAGTCCGTTAGCGGGACAGGGATACGAGCAGTTCTTC
NA	NA	TRBV28	TRBJ2-7	CASSSEHSSYEQYF	TGTGCCAGCAGTTCCGAACATAGCTCCTACGAGCAGTACTTC
NA	NA	TRBV7-6	TRBJ2-5	CASSLVLSAGLMAETQYF	TGTGCCAGCAGCTTAGTTCTATCGGCAGGGTTAATGGCGGAGACCCAGTACTTC
NA	NA	TRBV20-1	TRBJ2-5	CSAIYQNRVETQYF	TGCAGTGCTATATACCAGAACAGGGTTGAGACCCAGTACTTC
NA	NA	TRBV3-1	TRBJ1-2	CASSRRRGSSYGYTF	TGTGCCAGCAGCCGAAGGCGGGGTAGTAGCTATGGCTACACCTTC
NA	NA	TRBV11-2	TRBJ2-7	CASSFNTYEQYF	TGTGCCAGCAGCTTTAACACCTACGAGCAGTACTTC
NA	TRBD1	TRBV12-3/TRBV12-4	TRBJ1-4	CASRLPGGIENLFF	TGTGCCAGCAGACTCCCAGGGGGCATTGAAAATCTGTTTTTT
NA	NA	TRBV4-3	TRBJ2-3	CASSQDVSTSGAMDTQYF	TGCGCCAGCAGCCAAGATGTCTCTACTAGTGGGGCAATGGATACGCAGTATTTT
few	NA	TRBV6-5	TRBJ2-4	CASSYGVGSKNIQYF	TGTGCCAGCAGTTACGGTGTGGGTAGCAAAAACATTCAGTACTTC
once	NA	TRBV7-9	TRBJ1-1	CASSLFLVGEAFF	TGTGCCAGCAGCTTGTTCCTTGTGGGTGAAGCTTTCTTT
once	NA	TRBV29-1	TRBJ1-3	CSVYRMSSGNTIYF	TGCAGCGTCTACAGGATGAGCTCTGGAAACACCATATATTTT
NA	TRBD2	TRBV5-1	TRBJ2-3	CASSTGLAVGDTQYF	TGCGCCAGCAGCACAGGACTAGCGGTAGGAGATACGCAGTATTTT
NA	NA	TRBV20-1	TRBJ1-1	CSAPDRPLGTEAFF	TGCAGTGCACCCGACAGGCCATTGGGGACTGAAGCTTTCTTT
NA	NA	TRBV10-3	TRBJ2-7	CAISGGNYEQYF	TGTGCCATCAGTGGCGGGAACTACGAGCAGTACTTC
NA	TRBD2	TRBV11-2	TRBJ2-3	CASSSLSGGHTDTQYF	TGTGCCAGCAGCTCTCTTAGCGGGGGGCACACAGATACGCAGTATTTT
few	TRBD2	TRBV6-2/TRBV6-3	TRBJ2-1	CASSSVRDYSLNEQFF	TGTGCCAGCAGTTCGGTCCGGGACTACTCTCTAAATGAGCAGTTCTTC
few	NA	TRBV4-1	TRBJ2-6	CASSQEKGGPWGANVLTF	TGCGCCAGCAGCCAAGAAAAGGGGGGGCCTTGGGGGGCCAACGTCCTGACTTTC
NA	NA	TRBV6-2/TRBV6-3	TRBJ1-5	CASSMAALNQPQHF	TGTGCCAGCAGCATGGCGGCACTGAATCAGCCCCAGCATTTT
NA	TRBD2	TRBV29-1	TRBJ2-3	CSAEGLAGGDTQYF	TGCAGCGCAGAGGGACTAGCGGGGGGGGATACGCAGTATTTT
NA	NA	TRBV30	TRBJ2-5	CAWSVGARKETQYF	TGTGCCTGGAGTGTAGGGGCCAGAAAGGAGACCCAGTACTTC
few	NA	TRBV29-1	TRBJ1-2	CSVGDVGYGYTF	TGCAGCGTTGGTGACGTAGGCTATGGCTACACCTTC
few	NA	TRBV5-1	TRBJ1-5	CASRPGHSSNQPQHF	TGCGCCAGCAGGCCGGGACACTCTAGCAATCAGCCCCAGCATTTT
few	NA	TRBV20-1	TRBJ1-5	CSAGGRWQYSNQPQHF	TGCAGTGCTGGGGGGAGGTGGCAGTATAGCAATCAGCCCCAGCATTTT
NA	NA	TRBV2	TRBJ1-2	CATQKTLAVGDYGYTF	TGTGCCACTCAAAAGACCCTCGCGGTAGGGGATTATGGCTACACCTTC
few	TRBD2	TRBV20-1	TRBJ2-1	CSALPGLATHEQFF	TGCAGTGCTTTGCCGGGACTAGCGACCCATGAGCAGTTCTTC
NA	TRBD1	TRBV6-6	TRBJ1-5	CASSYSDRDQPQHF	TGTGCCAGCAGTTACTCCGACAGGGATCAGCCCCAGCATTTT
NA	NA	TRBV5-5	TRBJ2-7	CASSETRTGTYEQYF	TGTGCCAGCAGCGAAACGAGGACCGGGACCTACGAGCAGTACTTC
few	NA	TRBV10-3	TRBJ2-3	CAISETSSDTQYF	TGTGCCATCAGTGAGACTAGCTCAGATACGCAGTATTTT
NA	TRBD2	TRBV6-2/TRBV6-3	TRBJ2-7	CASSLVASGGLFSYEQYF	TGTGCCAGCTCCCTTGTCGCTAGCGGGGGCCTTTTCTCCTACGAGCAGTACTTC
NA	NA	TRBV7-9	TRBJ1-1	CASTPLSLNTEAFF	TGTGCCAGCACCCCCCTATCCCTTAACACTGAAGCTTTCTTT
few	NA	TRBV7-3	TRBJ2-5	CASSSGPEGTQYF	TGTGCCAGCAGCTCCGGACCTGAAGGGACCCAGTACTTC
NA	NA	TRBV7-9	TRBJ2-7	CASSRGSGRRDEQYF	TGTGCCAGCAGCCGGGGCTCCGGCAGGCGGGACGAGCAGTACTTC
few	TRBD2	TRBV7-9	TRBJ2-1	CASSPGGVAYNEQFF	TGTGCCAGCAGCCCGGGGGGGGTGGCCTACAATGAGCAGTTCTTC
NA	TRBD1	TRBV4-1	TRBJ2-1	CASSARIGSHPTGGLSDEQFF	TGCGCCAGCAGCGCAAGGATCGGGTCCCACCCAACAGGGGGCTTAAGCGATGAGCAGTTCTTC
few	TRBD1	TRBV12-3/TRBV12-4	TRBJ1-1	CASSSSDRANTGAFF	TGTGCCAGCAGTTCCTCCGACAGGGCGAACACTGGAGCTTTCTTT
NA	TRBD1	TRBV10-3	TRBJ2-3	CAITNQGALDTQYF	TGTGCCATCACTAATCAGGGGGCTCTGGATACGCAGTATTTT
once	NA	TRBV28	TRBJ2-4	CASSRQGQGNIQYF	TGTGCCAGCAGCCGTCAGGGGCAGGGAAACATTCAGTACTTC